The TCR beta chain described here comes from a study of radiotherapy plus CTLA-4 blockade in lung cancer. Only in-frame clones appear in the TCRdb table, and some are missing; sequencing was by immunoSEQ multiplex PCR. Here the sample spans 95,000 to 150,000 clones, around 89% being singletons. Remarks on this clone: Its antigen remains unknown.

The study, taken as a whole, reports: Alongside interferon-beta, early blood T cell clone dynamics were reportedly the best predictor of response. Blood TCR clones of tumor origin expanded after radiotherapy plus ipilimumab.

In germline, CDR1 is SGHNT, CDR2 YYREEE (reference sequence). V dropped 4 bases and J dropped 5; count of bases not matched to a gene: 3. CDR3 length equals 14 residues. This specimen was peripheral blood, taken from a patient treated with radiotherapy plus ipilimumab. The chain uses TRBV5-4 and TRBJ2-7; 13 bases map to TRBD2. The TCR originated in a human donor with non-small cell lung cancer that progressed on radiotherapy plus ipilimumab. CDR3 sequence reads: CASSEGLAGNEQYF. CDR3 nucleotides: TGTGCCAGCAGCGAGGGACTAGCGGGAAACGAGCAGTACTTC.